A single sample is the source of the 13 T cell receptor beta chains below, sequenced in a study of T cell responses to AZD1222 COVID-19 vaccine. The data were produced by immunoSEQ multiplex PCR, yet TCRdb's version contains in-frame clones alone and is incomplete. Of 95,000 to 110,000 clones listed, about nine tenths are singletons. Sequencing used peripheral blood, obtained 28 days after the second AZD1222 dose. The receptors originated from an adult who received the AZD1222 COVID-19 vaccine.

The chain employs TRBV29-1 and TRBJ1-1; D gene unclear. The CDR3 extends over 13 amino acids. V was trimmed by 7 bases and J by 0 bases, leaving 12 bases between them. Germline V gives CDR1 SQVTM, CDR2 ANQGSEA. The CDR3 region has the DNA TGCAGCGCGGGCTCATCCATGAACACTGAAGCTTTCTTT. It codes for CSAGSSMNTEAFF.

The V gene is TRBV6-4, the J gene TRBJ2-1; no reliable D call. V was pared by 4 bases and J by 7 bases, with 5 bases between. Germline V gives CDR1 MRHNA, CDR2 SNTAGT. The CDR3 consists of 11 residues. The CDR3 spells CASSGGNEQFF. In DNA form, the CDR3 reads TGTGCCAGCAGTGGGGGAAATGAGCAGTTCTTC.

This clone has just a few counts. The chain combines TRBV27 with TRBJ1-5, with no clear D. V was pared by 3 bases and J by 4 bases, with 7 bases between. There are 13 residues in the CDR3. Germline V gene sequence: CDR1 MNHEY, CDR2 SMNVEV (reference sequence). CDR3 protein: CASSFRINQPQHF. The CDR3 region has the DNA TGTGCCAGCAGTTTTCGTATAAATCAGCCCCAGCATTTT.

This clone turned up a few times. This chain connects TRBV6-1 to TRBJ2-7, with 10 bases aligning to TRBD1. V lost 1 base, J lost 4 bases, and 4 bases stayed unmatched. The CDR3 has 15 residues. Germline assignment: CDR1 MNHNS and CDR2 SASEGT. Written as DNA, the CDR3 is TGTGCCAGCAGTGAAGAGACAGGGGGCGGGTACGAGCAGTACTTC. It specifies CASSEETGGGYEQYF.

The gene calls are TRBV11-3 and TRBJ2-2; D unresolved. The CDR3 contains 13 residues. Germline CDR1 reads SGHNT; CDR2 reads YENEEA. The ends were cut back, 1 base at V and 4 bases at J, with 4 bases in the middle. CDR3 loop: CASSLGPTGELFF. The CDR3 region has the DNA TGTGCCAGCAGCTTAGGTCCCACCGGGGAGCTGTTTTTT. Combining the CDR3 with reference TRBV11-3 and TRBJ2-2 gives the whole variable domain EAGVVQSPRYKIIEKKQPVAFWCNPISGHNTLYWYLQNLGQGPELLIRYENEEAVDDSQLPKDRFSAERLKGVDSTLKIQPAELGDSAVYLCASSLGPTGELFFGEGSRLTVL.

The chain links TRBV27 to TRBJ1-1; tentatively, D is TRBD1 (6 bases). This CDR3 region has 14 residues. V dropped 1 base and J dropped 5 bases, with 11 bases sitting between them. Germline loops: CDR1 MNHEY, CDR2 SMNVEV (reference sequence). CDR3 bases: TGTGCCAGCAGTTTATGGGGGGCATTGACTGAAGCTTTCTTT. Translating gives CASSLWGALTEAFF.

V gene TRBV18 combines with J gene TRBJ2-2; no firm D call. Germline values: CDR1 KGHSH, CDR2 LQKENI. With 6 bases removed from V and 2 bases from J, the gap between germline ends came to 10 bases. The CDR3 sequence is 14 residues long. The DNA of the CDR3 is TGTGCCAGCTCGTCCGAGCGTAACACCGGGGAGCTGTTTTTT. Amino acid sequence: CASSSERNTGELFF.

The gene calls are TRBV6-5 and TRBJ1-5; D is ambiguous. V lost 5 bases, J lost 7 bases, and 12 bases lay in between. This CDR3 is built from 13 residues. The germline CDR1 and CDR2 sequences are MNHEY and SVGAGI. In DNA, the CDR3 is TGTGCCAGCAGTCTTCAAGGGCAACAGCCCCAGCATTTT. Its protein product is CASSLQGQQPQHF.

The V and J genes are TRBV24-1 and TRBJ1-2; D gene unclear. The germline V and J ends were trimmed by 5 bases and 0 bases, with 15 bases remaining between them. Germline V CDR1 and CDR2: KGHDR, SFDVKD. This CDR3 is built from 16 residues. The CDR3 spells CATSVREWLPNYGYTF. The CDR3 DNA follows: TGTGCCACCAGTGTTCGAGAGTGGTTACCTAACTATGGCTACACCTTC.

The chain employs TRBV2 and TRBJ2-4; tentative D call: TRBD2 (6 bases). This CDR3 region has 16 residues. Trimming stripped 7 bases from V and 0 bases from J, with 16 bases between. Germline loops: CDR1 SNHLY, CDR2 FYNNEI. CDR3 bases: TGTGCCAGCATTAAGGGGCAGGGACTAGCCAAAAACATTCAGTACTTC. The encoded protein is CASIKGQGLAKNIQYF.

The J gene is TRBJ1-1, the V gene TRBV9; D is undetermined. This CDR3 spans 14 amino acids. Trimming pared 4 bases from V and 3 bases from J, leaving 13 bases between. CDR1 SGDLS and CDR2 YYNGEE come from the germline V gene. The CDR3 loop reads CASSLGMPDTEAFF. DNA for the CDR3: TGTGCCAGCAGCCTCGGGATGCCTGACACTGAAGCTTTCTTT. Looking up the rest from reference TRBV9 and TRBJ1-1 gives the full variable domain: DSGVTQTPKHLITATGQRVTLRCSPRSGDLSVYWYQQSLDQGLQFLIQYYNGEERAKGNILERFSAQQFPDLHSELNLSSLELGDSALYFCASSLGMPDTEAFFGQGTRLTVV.

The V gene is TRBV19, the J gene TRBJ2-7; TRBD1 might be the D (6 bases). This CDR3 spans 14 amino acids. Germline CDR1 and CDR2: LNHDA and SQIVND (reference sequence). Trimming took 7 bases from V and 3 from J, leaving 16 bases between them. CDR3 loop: CASMKGHASYEQYF. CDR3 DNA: TGTGCCAGTATGAAGGGACACGCCAGCTACGAGCAGTACTTC.

This chain's CDR3 is CASRQDVGVGRFNSPLHF. Written as DNA, the CDR3 is TGCGCCAGCAGGCAAGACGTTGGGGTGGGACGGTTCAATTCACCCCTCCACTTT. The V call is TRBV5-1, the J call TRBJ1-6; D may be TRBD1 (5 bases). The V and J ends lost 5 bases and 7 bases respectively, with 25 bases between them. CDR1 is SGHRS, CDR2 YFSETQ, per germline. The CDR3 loop spans 18 amino acids.